Detailed here is one T cell receptor beta chain. Its binding antigen is unknown. No quality values exist for individual bases; no much larger clone is one base distant. The record originates from a study of blood T cell repertoires in COVID-19 (TCRdb year 2020). For the study in its entirety: The collaborator samples originated in the United States, Italy and Spain and spanned the acute and convalescent phases of COVID-19. Subjects who had been exposed to COVID-19, were actively infected with it, or had recovered from it provided the deeply sampled blood TCRbeta repertoires that made up the dataset. The material from the prospective study consisted of cDNA or gDNA derived from T cells, B-cell-depleted T cells, or PBMCs. Sample metadata almost always included a de-identified subject ID, COVID-19 status, age in years and sex. Where available, HLA class I and class II types were obtained from metadata supplied by the sample provider rather than from assay-based typing. The samples were drawn from two sources: the first 160 participants of the ongoing ImmuneRACE study, and some 1,300 subjects contributed by 6 global collaborators. The repertoires were released in a freely available public database meant as a resource for research on the immune response to SARS-CoV-2.

In the prospective study, participants were roughly 18 to 95 years old, resided in approximately 22 geographic areas of the United States, and were enrolled through a virtual design. Cohort assignment in the prospective study relied on participant-reported clinical history from a screening survey and a study questionnaire. ImmuneRACE Cohort 3 recovered participants were defined by two consecutive negative NP/OP PCR tests, healthcare professional clearance, or symptom resolution. In the prospective study, mobile phlebotomists collected whole blood, serum and a nasopharyngeal or oropharyngeal swab from each participant. Prospective study participants could optionally give additional blood draws and questionnaires over a roughly two-month period. Prospective study blood samples were shipped either frozen or at room temperature before DNA extraction. Results the study describes overall, beyond this receptor: Clinical and demographic metadata were provided uncurated, with the amount varying by source and participant.

TCRbeta CDR3 regions were amplified from genomic DNA using the immunoSEQ Assay, a bias-controlled multiplex PCR. On the authors' methods: The number of nucleated cells in each sample was estimated by amplification of reference gene primers within the assay. Sequence reads were collapsed and filtered to measure the absolute abundance of every unique TCRbeta CDR3 rearrangement. For each sample, productive Simpson clonality was calculated by taking the square root of Simpson's diversity index across productive rearrangements. TCRdb retrieved this table from immuneACCESS and kept in-frame rearrangements only. Not all clones are present; in checked studies, unresolved V genes account for under half, and no reason is known for the remainder. The V and J calls and the clone size are those of that table, but D and trimming were determined from the DNA. Counted in this sample were around 290,000 clones; roughly 89% of them appeared once. The ten largest account for 1.5% to 2% of the sample.

Specimen: PBMCs or T cells enriched from blood (not recorded which). This clonotype originated in a woman aged 40 to 50 who had recovered from COVID-19.

The CDR3 reads CASSPRGNYGYTF. Read as DNA, the sequence is TGTGCCAGCAGCCCCCGCGGTAACTATGGCTACACCTTC. Rearrangement joined TRBV7-2 to TRBJ1-2; the D gene cannot be resolved reliably. Cut back by 5 bases and 1 base, the V and J ends lie 8 bases apart. The germline V gene provides CDR1 SGHTA and CDR2 FQGNSA. The cysteine opens and the phenylalanine closes a CDR3 of 13 amino acids. The kept DNA is CDR3 alone, 39 bases in frame from the first base.